Listed below are T cell receptor beta chains from one sample, sequenced in a study of blood T cell repertoires in COVID-19. The repertoire was sequenced with immunoSEQ multiplex PCR; TCRdb's copy has only in-frame clones and lacks some. The data hold under 75,000 clones, with 81% observed a single time. The sequenced material came from peripheral blood. Every receptor here comes from a woman aged 80 or over with active or convalescent COVID-19. Each CDR3 is given without its conserved first and last residue. The order of the fields is clone size, V gene, CDR3 protein. Only some rows state a clone size, as once, few, many or a class for expanded clones.

>NA|TRBV7-9
ASMASGGDTQY
>NA|TRBV6-2/TRBV6-3
ASSYSSSGGAAYEQY
>NA|TRBV7-2
ASSLAQGVSYEQY
>NA|TRBV7-9
ASSPTGPDTEAF
>once|TRBV11-2
ASSLGAQGNEKLF
>NA|TRBV7-2
ASSLFGRTTNEKLF
>NA|TRBV6-2/TRBV6-3
ASSPSYEQY
>NA|TRBV7-2
ASETRTSGGHTQY
>NA|TRBV5-1
ASSPTSGPNQETQY
>NA|TRBV3-1/TRBV3-2
ASSQVDRDGGYT
>few|TRBV2
ASRREMWGTQY
>NA|TRBV20-1
SVPPGEPQH
>few|TRBV7-3
ASSRRPGVGETQY
>NA|TRBV7-2
ASNKRGAVDRSTDTQY
>NA|TRBV5-1
ASSSGTGANEQF
>many|TRBV7-9
ASSLVEGTGANTEAF
>few|TRBV6-1
ASSEAETGPLSLH
>NA|TRBV28
ASSFNFSPLH
>NA|TRBV27
ASSPPGTGEPISLH
>NA|TRBV5-5
ASSPLAGGRQPQH
>NA|TRBV6-2/TRBV6-3
ASSYKGGNQPQH
>NA|TRBV29-1
SVGAWETQY
>NA|TRBV10-3
AISESDSPTEAF
>NA|TRBV5-6
ASSAGTGPGF
>once|TRBV6-6
ASSRTGGINPSNQPQH
>few|TRBV7-9
ASSPWTGGSTDTQY
>few|TRBV27
ASSLTGGLEYNEQF
>NA|TRBV28
ASSLSTGGGNTEAF
>few|TRBV11-2
ASSLPTWTARNNEQF
>many|TRBV7-9
ACLGTCGGPRHGETQY
>NA|TRBV7-2
ASSFTYNEQF
>NA|TRBV20-1
SARAAYEQY
>NA|TRBV7-2
ASSPGLASQETQY
>once|TRBV12-3/TRBV12-4
ASSFNRGSEAF
>NA|TRBV19
ASSSPYRGSNQPQH
>NA|TRBV27
ASRDVGGGEAEQF
>few|TRBV9
ASSVGAAGEQF
>few|TRBV7-2
ASSLAVLGSWNEQF
>few|TRBV6-5
ASSQQGINTGELF
>NA|TRBV6-4
ASSETRRDEQF
>NA|TRBV5-5
ASSFAGGGNTIY
>NA|TRBV18
ASSPLSSSNYGYT
>NA|TRBV4-3
ASSQEPRAGGRDEQY
>NA|TRBV7-2
ASSSAGTSSNEQF
>few|TRBV6-5
ASIMAGGETQY